Sequencing of this T cell receptor beta chain was carried out in a study of blood T cells in healthy people across ages (dated by TCRdb to the mid-2010s). At the level of the whole study: Template switching captured roughly one uniquely barcoded TCR beta cDNA molecule per two T cells in model experiments. The study measured age-related changes in TCR beta repertoire diversity using deep sequencing normalized with unique cDNA molecular identifiers. Donors were grouped into four age groups: young (average 16 years), middle-aged (approximately 41), aged (around 66) and long-lived (just over 80). To avoid experimental bias, donors of different ages were randomly spread across the sequencing lanes. The study analyzed two additional independent replicas of 1 million unique cDNA reads from the same blood draw for two donors, one aged 18 to 30 and one aged 80 or older.

This clonotype was detected only a few times. Its antigen is not yet known. Relative to the germline gene, one junction end is altered; a read error may explain this. Library construction relied on 5' RACE. The sequencing machine was an Illumina HiSeq 2500. A second roughly 6 to 11 cycle PCR used a sample-barcoded 5' primer and a J-beta primer mix. A template-switch 5' adaptor carrying 12 random nucleotides introduced a unique molecular identifier onto each TCR beta cDNA molecule. Each sample yielded at least 3 million CDR3-containing paired-end reads. First-strand cDNA was synthesized from all RNA with the Mint cDNA synthesis kit, primed by a TRBC-specific oligonucleotide. Following uracil-DNA glycosylase treatment, all cDNA underwent a first 18-cycle PCR with the universal primers M1SS and BC2_uni_R. As for the original processing: For normalization, 1 million high-quality reads were randomly selected from each sample, with every read carrying a distinct molecular identifier. Instead of being binned into consensus sequences, reads that shared molecular identifiers were thrown out. MiTCR, with a Q25 quality threshold and the strictest error-elimination algorithm, was used for CDR3 identification, clonotype clustering and error correction. A nonparametric unseen species model using Euler transformation provided a lower-bound estimate of total TCR beta diversity. TCRdb passed the public sequencing reads through fastp at Q25 and MiXCR, retaining productive beta sequences. Identical CDR3 proteins give one entry, which carries the most common genes and DNA. TCRdb's processing, not the study's, gives the V and J calls here. This sample gives under 800,000 distinct CDR3 sequences in total; under 25% of them show up just once. The top ten clones comprise 3% to 4% of the sample.

The germline V gene (reference sequence) provides CDR1 LGHDT and CDR2 YNNKEL. The CDR3 numbers 14 residues from cysteine through phenylalanine. Left in the record is the CDR3 DNA by itself, 42 bases read in frame from the first base. Donors were approximately 42 systemically healthy Caucasian individuals from Russia aged roughly 6 to 100 years. Each donor gave about 9.7 milliliters of peripheral blood, drawn into EDTA-treated Vacutainer tubes. Ficoll-Paque density-gradient centrifugation was used to isolate PBMCs, with at least 6.5 million per sample. Trizol reagent was used to extract total RNA from the PBMCs, yielding at least 5.5 micrograms per sample. For every donor, an aliquot of PBMCs went through flow cytometry to measure the percentages of naive CD45RAhigh/CD27high T cells. Here is what the overall study found, with its caveats: Compared with the aged group, the long-lived group had more naive CD4+ T cells, fewer expanded clones and increased TCR diversity, a pattern suggesting age selection. Observed TCR beta diversity per million T cells fell roughly linearly with age, and a significant reduction was already apparent by age about 43. Estimates of total diversity based on one million sequenced T cells were considered lower bounds and underestimates. Since profiling was done on bulk unsorted PBMCs, naive and antigen-experienced compartments could not be conclusively compared. There was a strong correlation between observed TCR beta diversity and the percentage of naive T cells measured by flow cytometry. Because the CMV infection status of the donors was unknown, age-related changes in expanded clonotypes may potentially have been confounded.

The V gene is TRBV3-1 and the J gene is TRBJ2-5; the D gene is possibly TRBD2, with 6 bases matching. This receptor was obtained from a man aged 70-80 years in good health. Sequencing was done on a sample of blood. The sequenced DNA is TGTGCCAGCAGCCTAGCGGATCCCCCAGAGACCCAGCACTTC. Translated, it gives CASSLADPPETQHF.